The 6 T cell receptor beta chains below all came from one sample that was sequenced in a study of CD8+ T cells in alopecia areata. Following RNA extraction, reverse transcription yielded cDNA that acted as the sequencing template. Repertoires were generated with immunoSEQ multiplex PCR, while TCRdb's copy carries only in-frame clones and drops some. The sample records some 11,000 clones, roughly 60% being singletons. As part of sample collection, lesional scalp punch biopsies and peripheral blood were taken from alopecia areata patients. The material sequenced was skin, taken at week 0. Receptors originate from a human donor with alopecia areata.

The chain employs TRBV30 and TRBJ2-5; possible D gene TRBD2, 6 bases. V lost 0 bases, J lost 4 bases, and 9 bases lay in between. Germline lookup yields CDR1 GTSNPN and CDR2 SVGIG (reference sequence). This CDR3 has 13 amino acids. CDR3 DNA: TGTGCCTGGAGTGTAAAAGCGGGAGAGACCCAGTACTTC. Protein sequence: CAWSVKAGETQYF.

This clone came up a few times. V is TRBV18 and J is TRBJ2-7, with D hard to call. This CDR3 comprises 13 residues. With 4 bases removed from V and 0 bases from J, the gap between germline ends came to 7 bases. Germline-derived CDR1 and CDR2 are KGHSH and LQKENI. CDR3 in amino acids: CASSHGSSYEQYF. The DNA for the CDR3 is TGTGCCAGCTCACACGGGTCCTCCTACGAGCAGTACTTC.

V and J are TRBV6-5 and TRBJ2-7; TRBD2 is a possible D gene (5 bases). CDR1 and CDR2 from the germline V gene are MNHEY and SVGAGI. The germline V and J ends were trimmed by 2 bases and 1 base, with 9 bases remaining between them. This CDR3 spans 14 amino acids. This chain's CDR3 is CASSYAGGSYEQYF. DNA of the CDR3: TGTGCCAGCAGTTACGCGGGCGGATCCTACGAGCAGTACTTC.

J is TRBJ2-6 and V is TRBV4-1; TRBD1 matches at 9 bases. J lost 11 bases, V lost 7 bases, and 12 bases had no gene match. CDR1 is MGHRA, CDR2 YSYEKL, per germline. The CDR3 consists of 15 residues. CDR3 amino acids: CASTIYLQGADVLTF. Here the CDR3 DNA reads TGCGCCAGCACCATTTATTTACAGGGGGCTGACGTCCTGACTTTC.

The chain carries TRBV7-9 and TRBJ2-7, with D perhaps matching TRBD1 or TRBD2 (5 bases each). CDR1 and CDR2 (germline): SEHNR, FQNEAQ (reference sequence). CDR3 size: 14 residues. V gave up 4 bases and J gave up 3 bases, with 13 bases separating them. CDR3 nucleotides: TGTGCCAGCAGCTCGGGACGTGGGGGCTACGAGCAGTACTTC. It codes for CASSSGRGGYEQYF.

The chain combines TRBV19 with TRBJ1-1; D remains ambiguous. The V gene's germline CDR1 is LNHDA and CDR2 SQIVND (reference sequence). The V and J ends lost 5 bases and 0 bases respectively, with 7 bases between them. The CDR3 runs to 13 residues. CDR3 in DNA: TGTGCCAGTAGTGGCCAGATGAACACTGAAGCTTTCTTT. Translating gives CASSGQMNTEAFF.